A single sample is the source of the 30 T cell receptor beta chains below, sequenced in a study of T-cell memory formation after mild COVID-19. TCRdb used MiXCR to reprocess the 5' RACE reads, holding one entry per CDR3 protein. The top ten clones hold around 3.4% of a sample with just over 200,000 distinct CDR3 sequences, 7.5% to 10% of them seen once. Sequenced input: PBMCs or a T cell subset sorted from them (not recorded which). The receptors here all came from a man aged 18-30 years who had mild COVID-19 (a few samples of this study predate the infection). Cell type and time point are not known.

The J gene is TRBJ2-3, the V gene TRBV9; 8 nucleotides match TRBD1. Germline CDR1 reads SGDLS; CDR2 reads YYNGEE. The J segment lost 0 bases and the V segment lost 0 bases, leaving 15 bases of the junction unmatched. The CDR3 is 20 amino acids. The CDR3 sequence: CASSVGAGGFPQTSTDTQYF. For the CDR3, the DNA is TGTGCCAGCAGCGTAGGGGCAGGGGGCTTTCCCCAGACTAGCACAGATACGCAGTATTTT.

This clonotype was seen ten or more times. The CDR3 DNA reads TGTGCCAGCAGGGGGGAGACCCAGTACTTC. It encodes CASRGETQYF. The chain carries TRBV2 and TRBJ2-5, with D unresolved. V lost 6 bases and J lost 5, with 4 bases in between. Germline assignment: CDR1 SNHLY and CDR2 FYNNEI. This CDR3 has 10 amino acids.

In this sample, this clonotype turned up many times. The rearrangement links TRBV6-2 or TRBV6-3 to TRBJ1-4; D is unclear. CDR1 and CDR2 (germline): MNHEY, SVGEGT. Trimming pared 5 bases from V and 6 bases from J, leaving 7 bases between. This CDR3 region has 12 residues. The CDR3 here is CASSPADEKLFF. The CDR3 DNA follows: TGTGCCAGCAGTCCCGCGGATGAAAAACTGTTTTTT.

This clonotype was picked up a small number of times. The gene calls are TRBV5-1 and TRBJ2-7; D uncertain. V lost 0 bases, J lost 0 bases, and 10 bases lay in between. The germline CDR1 and CDR2 sequences are SGHRS and YFSETQ. CDR3 length equals 15 residues. The CDR3 nucleotides read TGCGCCAGCAGCTTGGACCCGGGTCCCTCCTACGAGCAGTACTTC. As protein: CASSLDPGPSYEQYF.

The chain combines TRBV29-1 with TRBJ2-7; D is unclear. CDR3 size: 12 residues. Germline V gene data show CDR1 as SQVTM and CDR2 as ANQGSEA. CDR3 bases: TGCCTGATTCAGAGAACCTTCTACGAGCAGTACGTC. This sequence encodes CLIQRTFYEQYV.

This chain connects TRBV7-8 to TRBJ2-7; either TRBD1 or TRBD2 may supply D (6 bases each). V lost 1 base and J 6 bases, leaving 10 bases between the germline ends. Germline lookup yields CDR1 SGHVS and CDR2 FQNEAQ. This CDR3 is 13 amino acids long. CDR3 protein: CASSLVGGSEQYF. CDR3 coding DNA: TGTGCCAGCAGCTTAGTAGGGGGGTCCGAGCAGTACTTC.

The chain is built from TRBV12-3 or TRBV12-4 and TRBJ2-1; D not certain. The V end lost 1 base, the J end lost 8 bases, and 6 bases lay between the germline ends. This CDR3 has 12 amino acids. CDR3 coding DNA: TGTGCCAGCAGTTTAGGGTGGGATGAGCAGTTCTTC. It yields the protein CASSLGWDEQFF.

The rearrangement uses TRBV2 and TRBJ2-3; 7 positions agree with TRBD2. CDR3 length equals 13 residues. The germline CDR1 and CDR2 sequences are SNHLY and FYNNEI. J gave up 4 bases and V 9 bases, and 7 bases lay outside the gene matches. In DNA, the CDR3 is TGTGCCAGTAACCGGGACTATTCAGATACGCAGTATTTT. This sequence encodes CASNRDYSDTQYF.

This clonotype was seen just once. This may arise from a read error, as a much more abundant clone is one base away. The rearrangement links TRBV6-1 to TRBJ2-3, with D perhaps TRBD1 (5 bases). Trimming took off 6 bases at V and 1 base at J, with 8 bases between the two ends. The CDR3 spans 13 residues. CDR1 and CDR2 (germline): MNHNS, SASEGT. The CDR3, as DNA: TGTGCCAGCAGACCACAGGGCACAGATACGCAGTATTTT. It encodes CASRPQGTDTQYF.

This chain links TRBV4-1 with TRBJ2-3; D is undetermined. CDR3 length: 15 residues. Trimming took 0 bases from V and 0 from J, leaving 7 bases between them. CDR1 is MGHRA, CDR2 YSYEKL, per germline. For the CDR3, the DNA is TGCGCCAGCAGCCAAGATACGATTAGCACAGATACGCAGTATTTT. Its protein product is CASSQDTISTDTQYF.

This clonotype showed up just a few times. The V call is TRBV18, the J call TRBJ1-4; D gene ambiguous. The CDR3 is 12 residues long. Germline V gives CDR1 KGHSH, CDR2 LQKENI. Trimming removed 2 bases at V and 8 bases at J, with 6 bases between. CDR3 amino acids: CASSPATEKLFF. The CDR3 nucleotides are TGTGCCAGCTCACCAGCGACAGAAAAACTGTTTTTT.

The chain joins TRBV6-5 to TRBJ2-5, with D unclear. This CDR3 is 14 amino acids long. Trimming pared 4 bases from V and 2 bases from J, leaving 11 bases between. The germline V gene has CDR1 MNHEY and CDR2 SVGAGI. The CDR3 nucleotides are TGTGCCAGCAGTTCTCCTTACCGACAAGAGACCCAGTACTTC. This codes for CASSSPYRQETQYF.

This clonotype showed up many times. The genes are TRBV12-3 or TRBV12-4 and TRBJ2-1; TRBD1 agrees at 8 bases. The J segment lost 13 bases and the V segment lost 1 base, leaving 6 bases of the junction unmatched. The CDR3 has 13 amino acids. CDR3 coding DNA: TGTGCCAGCAGTTTAGTTCAGGGGGCCATCCAGTTCTTC. Translating it yields CASSLVQGAIQFF.

This clonotype was detected only a few times. Here the CDR3 reads CASSPTRTGELFF. As DNA, the CDR3 is TGTGCCAGCAGCCCCACACGCACCGGGGAGCTGTTTTTT. This chain connects TRBV6-6 to TRBJ2-2; no clear D gene. The ends were cut back, 6 bases at V and 4 bases at J, with 9 bases in the middle. CDR1 is MNHNY and CDR2 is SVGAGI in the germline V gene (reference sequence). CDR3 length equals 13 residues.

The V gene is TRBV5-1, the J gene TRBJ1-2; tentative D call: TRBD1 (5 bases). Germline CDR1 and CDR2: SGHRS and YFSETQ. CDR3 size: 15 residues. Between the trimmed V and J ends, which lost 4 bases and 5 bases, there was a span of 18 bases. CDR3 sequence reads: CASSRGWEMKYGYTF. DNA of the CDR3: TGCGCCAGCAGCAGGGGATGGGAGATGAAGTATGGCTACACCTTC.

Only a few counts were recorded for this clonotype. The V and J genes are TRBV7-8 and TRBJ2-3; 13 positions agree with TRBD2. The V segment lost 4 bases and the J segment 3 bases; nucleotides outside the gene matches: 4. The CDR3 sequence is 16 residues long. Germline values: CDR1 SGHVS, CDR2 FQNEAQ. The CDR3 loop is CASSSILAGGTDTQYF. Written as DNA, the CDR3 is TGTGCCAGCAGCTCCATACTAGCGGGGGGGACAGATACGCAGTATTTT.

The rearrangement uses TRBV7-9 and TRBJ1-6; 7 bases align to TRBD1. From germline, CDR1 is SEHNR and CDR2 FQNEAQ (reference sequence). The CDR3 length is 15 residues. The junction had 8 bases not matched to a gene; V was cut back by 5 bases and J by 7 bases. CDR3 DNA sequence: TGTGCCAGCAGCGACCTGGACAGGAGAAATTCACCCCTCCACTTT. This sequence encodes CASSDLDRRNSPLHF.

This clonotype came up many times. The chain has TRBV7-2 and TRBJ1-1; D ambiguous. Looked up from germline, CDR1 is SGHTA and CDR2 is FQGNSA. The CDR3 totals 14 residues. V dropped 1 base and J dropped 3 bases, with 9 bases sitting between them. The CDR3, as DNA: TGTGCCAGCAGCTTAGGGGCGACGTACACTGAAGCTTTCTTT. Translation gives CASSLGATYTEAFF.

The chain combines TRBV6-2 or TRBV6-3 with TRBJ2-2; maybe TRBD2 (5 bases). Trimming shortened V by 6 bases and J by 4 bases, and 9 bases separated the two germline ends. The CDR3 is 13 amino acids. Germline V gene lookup returns CDR1 MNHEY and CDR2 SVGEGT. This CDR3 is CASRIEGTGELFF. Written as DNA, the CDR3 is TGTGCCAGCAGGATAGAGGGCACCGGGGAGCTGTTTTTT.

This chain joins TRBV4-3 and TRBJ2-7; D gene unclear. The CDR3 extends over 12 amino acids. Germline V gene sequence: CDR1 LGHNA, CDR2 YSLEER. Trimming took 0 bases from V and 3 from J, leaving 3 bases between them. The CDR3 sequence: CASSQDLYEQYV. In DNA, the CDR3 is TGCGCCAGCAGCCAAGACCTCTACGAGCAGTACGTC.

This clonotype was counted at least ten times. The chain carries TRBV5-1 and TRBJ2-3; perhaps TRBD2 as D (5 bases). Germline loops: CDR1 SGHRS, CDR2 YFSETQ. Trimming took 4 bases from V and 4 from J, leaving 10 bases between them. The CDR3 contains 13 residues. DNA of the CDR3: TGCGCCAGCAGCCTGCAACTAGCAGATACGCAGTATTTT. Protein: CASSLQLADTQYF.

The chain carries TRBV27 and TRBJ1-6, with D perhaps TRBD1 (6 bases). V lost 3 bases to trimming and J lost 7 bases, with 13 bases between them. Germline CDR1 and CDR2: MNHEY and SMNVEV (reference sequence). This CDR3 region has 15 residues. DNA of the CDR3: TGTGCCAGCAGTTTTCGGGGGGCGGGGAATTCACCCCTCCACTTT. Its translation is CASSFRGAGNSPLHF.

The genes are TRBV7-9 and TRBJ1-1, with 10 bases aligning to TRBD1. J was trimmed by 5 bases and V by 3 bases; bases with no gene match: 0. This CDR3 spans 13 amino acids. Germline-derived CDR1 and CDR2 are SEHNR and FQNEAQ (reference sequence). The DNA for the CDR3 is TGTGCCAGCAGCTTGGGACAGGGGACTGAAGCTTTCTTT. Translated, it gives CASSLGQGTEAFF.

This clonotype has just a few counts. The chain combines TRBV4-1 with TRBJ1-5; a possible D gene is TRBD1 (6 bases). The length of the CDR3 is 16 residues. The germline V gene has CDR1 MGHRA and CDR2 YSYEKL. Deletions cut 5 bases from V and 3 bases from J, with 17 bases between. CDR3 sequence: CASSNYERDNNQPQHF. In DNA, the CDR3 is TGCGCCAGCAGCAACTACGAACGGGACAACAATCAGCCCCAGCATTTT.

The chain recombines TRBV4-3 with TRBJ2-5; D uncertain. Germline-derived CDR1 and CDR2 are LGHNA and YSLEER. The CDR3 sequence is 14 residues long. The V gene lost 1 base and the J gene lost 3 bases, with 9 bases spanning the gap. The DNA of the CDR3 is TGCGCCAGCAGCCAAGGGCAAGTTAAAGAGACCCAGTACTTC. This encodes CASSQGQVKETQYF.

For the CDR3, the DNA is TGTGCCAGCAGCCCCAGATGGACTAGCAAGGGCGGGGAGCTGTTTTTT. Protein: CASSPRWTSKGGELFF. V gene TRBV5-4 combines with J gene TRBJ2-2; 8 bases align to TRBD2. The CDR3 is 16 residues long. The germline V gene has CDR1 SGHNT and CDR2 YYREEE (reference sequence). Trimming removed 4 bases from V and 7 bases from J; junction bases left unmatched: 12.

The V and J genes are TRBV12-3 or TRBV12-4 and TRBJ1-2, with D maybe TRBD1 (6 bases). V shed 6 bases and J shed 8 bases, with 13 bases lying between them. This CDR3 is 12 amino acids long. In DNA, the CDR3 is TGTGCCAGCAGAAGGGACACTCTGGGCTACACCTTC. Translation: CASRRDTLGYTF.

This clonotype turned up a few times. The chain couples TRBV7-8 to TRBJ1-1, with 7 bases lining up with TRBD1. With 4 bases clipped from V and 1 base from J, the junction kept 6 bases outside the gene matches. This CDR3 has 15 residues. Germline assignment: CDR1 SGHVS and CDR2 FQNEAQ. CDR3 sequence (DNA): TGTGCCAGCAGCTCCAACCGGGACAGGAACACTGAAGCTTTCTTT. Its translation: CASSSNRDRNTEAFF.

This clonotype was detected many times. This chain joins TRBV10-1 and TRBJ2-1; tentative D call: TRBD1 (6 bases). Germline V gene lookup returns CDR1 WNHNN and CDR2 SYGVQD (reference sequence). Between the trimmed V and J ends, which lost 3 bases and 0 bases, there was a span of 15 bases. This CDR3 has 17 residues. DNA of the CDR3: TGCGCCAGCAGTGACCTTAGGACAGCTAGCTCCTACAATGAGCAGTTCTTC. Translated, it gives CASSDLRTASSYNEQFF.

The chain is built from TRBV4-3 and TRBJ2-1; D is undetermined. Germline CDR1 is LGHNA and CDR2 is YSLEER. The CDR3 totals 13 residues. V was shortened by 5 bases and J by 10 bases, with 15 bases between the two germline ends. The CDR3 sequence: CASSSDGFREQFF. CDR3 DNA: TGCGCCAGCAGCAGCGACGGGTTCCGGGAGCAGTTCTTC.